The 11 T cell receptor beta chains given below trace back to one sample, sequenced in a study of blood T cells in healthy people across ages. Through a sample-barcoded 5' primer and a J-beta primer mix, a second PCR was run for roughly 6 to 11 cycles. TCRdb fed the 5' RACE reads into MiXCR, producing one record per CDR3 protein. The sample yields some 940,000 distinct CDR3 sequences, almost 30% seen once. These records were also assigned to another study, of T cells of mothers and their children.

Sequenced material: blood. The receptors originated from a woman between 40 and 50 years old in good health.

The chain recombines TRBV9 with TRBJ2-3; D call uncertain. CDR3 length: 16 amino acids. Trimming took 3 bases from V and 0 from J, leaving 14 bases between them. Germline V gives CDR1 SGDLS, CDR2 YYNGEE. CDR3 sequence reads: CASSAATGTSTDTQYF. The CDR3 DNA reads TGTGCCAGCAGCGCAGCTACCGGTACTAGCACAGATACGCAGTATTTT.

This clonotype was picked up a small number of times. This chain connects TRBV20-1 to TRBJ2-4; maybe TRBD2 (7 bases). The CDR3 is made up of 14 amino acids. The ends were cut back, 6 bases at V and 2 bases at J, with 14 bases in the middle. Germline V gene data show CDR1 as DFQATT and CDR2 as SNEGSKA (reference sequence). The CDR3 spells CSAPTGGPKNIQYF. CDR3 nucleotide sequence: TGCAGTGCACCCACGGGGGGCCCCAAAAACATTCAGTACTTC.

In its sample, this clonotype was seen a few times. The chain combines TRBV29-1 with TRBJ1-1, with D tentatively TRBD1 (6 bases). The CDR3 totals 13 residues. Germline V gives CDR1 SQVTM, CDR2 ANQGSEA. Deletions cut 7 bases from V and 0 bases from J, with 12 bases between. CDR3 sequence reads: CSGAGHLNTEAFF. The CDR3 DNA follows: TGCAGCGGAGCGGGACATTTGAACACTGAAGCTTTCTTT.

This chain connects TRBV14 to TRBJ1-1, with 8 bases matching TRBD1. The CDR3 is 15 amino acids. CDR1 and CDR2 from the germline V gene are SGHDN and FVKESK. With V trimmed by 4 bases and J by 1 base, 5 bases remained unmatched. The CDR3 DNA sequence: TGTGCCAGCAGCCCTCAGGGGGCCCGGAACACTGAAGCTTTCTTT. It specifies CASSPQGARNTEAFF. Full variable domain (outside the CDR3, taken from reference TRBV14 and TRBJ1-1): EAGVTQFPSHSVIEKGQTVTLRCDPISGHDNLYWYRRVMGKEIKFLLHFVKESKQDESGMPNNRFLAERTGGTYSTLKVQPAELEDSGVYFCASSPQGARNTEAFFGQGTRLTVV.

This sequence joins TRBV6-5 and TRBJ1-4, with TRBD1 matching over 9 bases. V was clipped by 4 bases and J by 7 bases; unmatched bases: 7. CDR3 length: 15 residues. Germline V gene sequence: CDR1 MNHEY, CDR2 SVGAGI. CDR3 amino acids: CASSLNRGRGEKLFF. In DNA form, the CDR3 reads TGTGCCAGCAGTTTGAACAGGGGGCGGGGTGAAAAACTGTTTTTT.

This clonotype was observed at least ten times. This chain joins TRBV6-5 and TRBJ2-7; TRBD1 might be the D (6 bases). The length of the CDR3 is 14 residues. The germline CDR1 and CDR2 sequences are MNHEY and SVGAGI. The V and J ends lost 5 bases and 0 bases respectively, with 11 bases between them. The CDR3 spells CASSRTASSYEQYF. In DNA form, the CDR3 reads TGTGCCAGCAGTCGGACAGCCTCCTCCTACGAGCAGTACTTC.

CDR3 sequence (DNA): TGTGCCAGCAGCCCCTTCAGGTCTAGCACAGATACGCAGTATTTT. Translation gives CASSPFRSSTDTQYF. The chain uses TRBV7-9 and TRBJ2-3, with D hard to call. V was pared by 5 bases and J by 0 bases, with 12 bases between. The CDR3 is 15 residues long. In germline, CDR1 is SEHNR, CDR2 FQNEAQ (reference sequence). Supplemented by reference TRBV7-9 and TRBJ2-3, the full variable domain reads DTGVSQNPRHKITKRGQNVTFRCDPISEHNRLYWYRQTLGQGPEFLTYFQNEAQLEKSRLLSDRFSAERPKGSFSTLEIQRTEQGDSAMYLCASSPFRSSTDTQYFGPGTRLTVL.

In its sample, this clonotype was seen many times. The V and J genes are TRBV12-3 or TRBV12-4 and TRBJ2-2; weak D call: TRBD2 (6 bases). The CDR3 covers 13 residues. V was trimmed by 3 bases and J by 4 bases, leaving 6 bases between them. The CDR3: CASSLGGTGELFF. CDR3 nucleotide sequence: TGTGCCAGCAGTTTGGGGGGCACCGGGGAGCTGTTTTTT.

V gene TRBV5-5 combines with J gene TRBJ2-7; 7 bases line up with TRBD2. The CDR3 loop spans 14 amino acids. Trimming at V came to 2 bases and at J to 3 bases, leaving 5 bases not matched to a gene. Germline assignment: CDR1 SGHKS and CDR2 YYEKEE (reference sequence). CDR3 in amino acids: CASSFGGESYEQYF. Written as DNA, the CDR3 is TGTGCCAGCAGCTTTGGGGGGGAGAGCTACGAGCAGTACTTC.

This clonotype showed up just a few times. The rearrangement links TRBV25-1 to TRBJ1-2, with a possible D match to TRBD1 (6 bases). Germline V gene sequence: CDR1 MGHDK, CDR2 SYGVNS. This CDR3 contains 12 residues. Trimming cost V 7 bases and J 8 bases, with 14 bases left between them. DNA of the CDR3: TGTGCCAGCACAAGGGGGACTAGCGGCTACACCTTC. The encoded protein is CASTRGTSGYTF.

This clonotype came up once. Since a much larger clone is just one base distant, this may be a read error. CDR3 sequence reads: CASRSLVNEQVF. DNA of the CDR3: TGTGCCAGCAGATCCTTAGTAAATGAGCAGGTCTTC. The chain recombines TRBV2 with TRBJ2-1, with no clear D. The germline V gene encodes CDR1 SNHLY and CDR2 FYNNEI. This CDR3 has 12 residues.